Each of the 31 T cell receptor beta chains below was sequenced from the same sample in a study of PD-1 blockade in classical Hodgkin lymphoma. Every patient relapsed after autologous stem cell transplantation, and brentuximab vedotin exposure varied. Measured with immunoSEQ multiplex PCR; TCRdb has only the in-frame clones, and not every one. The profile covers 20,000 to 25,000 clones, with roughly two thirds appearing a single time and over 15% taken by the ten largest. This specimen was peripheral blood mononuclear cells (PBMCs), taken at baseline. Source of these receptors: a human donor with classical Hodgkin lymphoma.

The genes are TRBV5-3 and TRBJ2-7, with 12 bases identical to TRBD1. TRBV5-3 is known as an ORF, though its function is uncertain. Unmatched junction bases numbered 22, after V lost 5 bases and J lost 4 bases. The CDR3 is made up of 20 amino acids. The CDR3 protein is CARSSPPGQGAYNIVYEQYV. CDR3 coding DNA: TGTGCCAGAAGTTCGCCGCCGGGACAGGGGGCGTATAATATCGTGTACGAGCAGTACGTC.

The chain links TRBV2 to TRBJ2-7, with a weak D call TRBD1 (5 bases). Germline CDR1 is SNHLY and CDR2 is FYNNEI. The CDR3 runs 12 residues. Between the trimmed V and J ends, which lost 9 bases and 3 bases, there was a span of 12 bases. CDR3 amino acids: CASYDSFYEQYF. CDR3 DNA sequence: TGTGCCAGTTACGACAGTTTCTACGAGCAGTACTTC.

CDR3 protein: CASSPTGTGAHTQYF. CDR3 coding DNA: TGTGCCAGCAGCCCAACCGGGACAGGGGCTCATACCCAGTACTTC. This chain connects TRBV7-3 to TRBJ2-5; 10 bases agree with TRBD1. The ends lost 5 bases at V and 8 bases at J; junction bases unmatched: 11. The CDR3 has 15 residues. Germline-derived CDR1 and CDR2 are SGHTA and FQGTGA.

J is TRBJ1-2 and V is TRBV7-2; TRBD1 agrees at 7 bases. This CDR3 region has 13 residues. Germline CDR1 reads SGHTA; CDR2 reads FQGNSA. V lost 5 bases to trimming and J lost 8 bases; unmatched junction nucleotides: 8. The CDR3 DNA reads as TGTGCCAGCAGCACAAGAACAGGGGCAGGCTACACCTTC. Translation: CASSTRTGAGYTF.

The J gene is TRBJ1-1, the V gene TRBV4-1, with D possibly TRBD1 on 6 matching bases. Germline V gives CDR1 MGHRA, CDR2 YSYEKL. V was pared by 4 bases and J by 2 bases, with 14 bases between. The CDR3 is 15 residues long. CDR3 region: CASSLGGGRNTEAFF. Written as DNA, the CDR3 is TGCGCCAGCAGCCTTGGGGGGGGCCGAAACACTGAAGCTTTCTTT.

The CDR3 here is CASSLSTLRRGDGYTF. In DNA, the CDR3 is TGTGCCAGCAGTTTATCGACTCTGCGCAGGGGGGATGGCTACACCTTC. V is TRBV27 and J is TRBJ1-2; 7 bases align to TRBD1. CDR1 MNHEY and CDR2 SMNVEV come from the germline V gene (reference sequence). With V trimmed by 0 bases and J by 6 bases, 10 bases remained unmatched. CDR3 length: 16 amino acids.

CDR3 DNA sequence: TGTGCCAGCAGCGCAGGGTGGTTAGCGAACACTGAAGCTTTCTTT. Its protein product is CASSAGWLANTEAFF. The chain is built from TRBV9 and TRBJ1-1, with D possibly being TRBD1 (5 bases). This CDR3 spans 15 amino acids. V was shortened by 3 bases and J by 1 base, with 13 bases between the two germline ends. Germline V CDR1 and CDR2: SGDLS, YYNGEE.

The rearrangement joins TRBV4-1 to TRBJ2-7, with D uncertain. Trimming took 4 bases from V and 2 from J, leaving 15 bases between them. The germline V gene encodes CDR1 MGHRA and CDR2 YSYEKL. CDR3 length equals 15 residues. DNA for the CDR3: TGCGCCAGCAGCCCGACCGCTATCACAACCTACGAGCAGTACTTC. Encoded protein: CASSPTAITTYEQYF.

The V and J genes are TRBV28 and TRBJ2-5, with D perhaps assigned TRBD1 or TRBD2 (5 bases each). With 7 bases removed from V and 5 bases from J, the gap between germline ends came to 17 bases. Germline V gene sequence: CDR1 MDHEN, CDR2 SYDVKM. There are 14 residues in the CDR3. In DNA, the CDR3 is TGTGCCAGCACCATGGGGTGGGGGAGCGAGACCCAGTACTTC. This encodes CASTMGWGSETQYF.

This chain uses TRBV5-4 with TRBJ2-2; D is unclear. This CDR3 comprises 13 residues. The V and J ends lost 3 bases and 2 bases respectively, with 5 bases between them. Germline CDR1 SGHNT, CDR2 YYREEE (reference sequence). CDR3 protein: CASSSKNTGELFF. In DNA form, the CDR3 reads TGTGCCAGCAGCTCTAAAAACACCGGGGAGCTGTTTTTT.

V usage is TRBV5-4 and J usage is TRBJ2-1; 13 nucleotides agree with TRBD2. V gave up 0 bases and J gave up 4 bases; unmatched junction bases: 10. The germline CDR1 and CDR2 sequences are SGHNT and YYREEE (reference sequence). The length of the CDR3 is 19 residues. CDR3 in amino acids: CASSLGTSGRAERYNEQFF. The DNA for the CDR3 is TGTGCCAGCAGCTTGGGTACTAGCGGGAGGGCCGAGAGGTACAATGAGCAGTTCTTC. Complete variable domain (other parts from reference TRBV5-4 and TRBJ2-1): ETGVTQSPTHLIKTRGQQVTLRCSSQSGHNTVSWYQQALGQGPQFIFQYYREEENGRGNFPPRFSGLQFPNYSSELNVNALELDDSALYLCASSLGTSGRAERYNEQFFGPGTRLTVL.

This clone was seen a few times. This chain uses TRBV28 with TRBJ2-1; D ambiguous. The CDR3 extends over 13 amino acids. The V end was cut by 8 bases, the J end by 7 bases, with 15 bases between. Germline loops: CDR1 MDHEN, CDR2 SYDVKM. In DNA, the CDR3 is TGTGCCAGCCTGGGCCTCCGGGTAAATGAGCAGTTCTTC. This codes for CASLGLRVNEQFF.

This chain links TRBV7-2 with TRBJ2-2; 7 bases match TRBD1. The CDR3 contains 14 residues. Germline trimming cut 5 bases from V and 4 bases from J; bases unmatched to any gene: 4. In germline, CDR1 is SGHTA, CDR2 FQGNSA. The DNA of the CDR3 is TGTGCCAGCAGCAAAACAGGGGTCACCGGGGAGCTGTTTTTT. This sequence encodes CASSKTGVTGELFF.

This clone was detected only once. The rearrangement joins TRBV28 to TRBJ1-6, with 7 bases fitting TRBD1. Germline V CDR1 and CDR2: MDHEN, SYDVKM. V lost 1 base, J lost 14 bases, and 8 bases stayed unmatched. The CDR3 has 14 amino acids. This CDR3 reads CASSLSTGQGALHF. CDR3 coding DNA: TGTGCCAGCAGTTTATCGACGGGGCAGGGGGCCCTCCACTTT. Full variable domain (outside the CDR3, taken from reference TRBV28 and TRBJ1-6): DVKVTQSSRYLVKRTGEKVFLECVQDMDHENMFWYRQDPGLGLRLIYFSYDVKMKEKGDIPEGYSVSREKKERFSLILESASTNQTSMYLCASSLSTGQGALHFGNGTRLTVT.

This chain links TRBV25-1 with TRBJ2-5; D is undetermined. The closer fit of TRBJ2-7 to the DNA end suggests the J call may be wrong. The CDR3 has 15 residues. Germline lookup yields CDR1 MGHDK and CDR2 SYGVNS. In DNA form, the CDR3 reads TGTGCCAGCAGTGATGGGGTCCCAGGTTCCTACGAGCAGTACTTC. It translates to CASSDGVPGSYEQYF.

The chain combines TRBV10-2 with TRBJ1-5; TRBD1 aligns across 9 bases. V gave up 6 bases and J gave up 3 bases; unmatched junction bases: 3. Per germline, CDR1 WSHSY and CDR2 SAAADI. This CDR3 comprises 14 residues. The CDR3 region has the DNA TGCGCCAGCAGCGGGACAGGGTACAATCAGCCCCAGCATTTT. Protein: CASSGTGYNQPQHF.

The chain uses TRBV6-1 and TRBJ2-3, with TRBD2 as a possible D gene (6 bases). CDR3 length: 15 residues. Germline V CDR1 and CDR2: MNHNS, SASEGT. V was shortened by 3 bases and J by 5 bases, with 15 bases between the two germline ends. CDR3 coding DNA: TGTGCCAGCAGTGATACGGGAGTTGGCGTAGATACGCAGTATTTT. This translates into CASSDTGVGVDTQYF.

This clone is deemed medium-sized. The chain carries TRBV5-1 and TRBJ2-7, with D perhaps being TRBD1 or TRBD2 (5 bases each). This CDR3 is built from 17 residues. CDR1 and CDR2 from the germline V gene are SGHRS and YFSETQ. The germline V and J ends were trimmed by 6 bases and 7 bases, with 29 bases remaining between them. CDR3: CASNQGRQAGTWREQYF. The CDR3 DNA is TGCGCCAGCAACCAGGGAAGGCAGGCGGGCACCTGGCGGGAGCAGTACTTC. The entire variable domain, with the rest obtained from reference TRBV5-1 and TRBJ2-7, is as follows: KAGVTQTPRYLIKTRGQQVTLSCSPISGHRSVSWYQQTPGQGLQFLFEYFSETQRNKGNFPGRFSGRQFSNSRSEMNVSTLELGDSALYLCASNQGRQAGTWREQYFGPGTRLTVT.

The V gene is TRBV28, the J gene TRBJ1-2, with D tentatively TRBD1 (6 bases). Germline CDR1 is MDHEN and CDR2 is SYDVKM. The V gene lost 5 bases and the J gene lost 7 bases, with 20 bases spanning the gap. This CDR3 is built from 15 residues. CDR3 protein: CASSPGPGHGSGYTF. The CDR3 nucleotides are TGTGCCAGCAGTCCGGGCCCGGGACACGGTAGTGGCTACACCTTC.

V and J are TRBV7-9 and TRBJ1-6; possibly TRBD1 for D (5 bases). This CDR3 region has 13 residues. Germline V gene data show CDR1 as SEHNR and CDR2 as FQNEAQ (reference sequence). Trimming removed 0 bases from V and 14 bases from J, with 11 bases in between. CDR3 DNA sequence: TGTGCCAGCAGCTTAGCCCAGGGTGGGTCCCTCCACTTT. This gives the protein CASSLAQGGSLHF.

J is TRBJ1-3 and V is TRBV7-2; D not certain. Between the trimmed V and J ends, which lost 5 bases and 0 bases, there was a span of 17 bases. Germline CDR1 is SGHTA and CDR2 is FQGNSA. This CDR3 is 17 amino acids long. CDR3 loop: CASSPTGGGSSGNTIYF. The CDR3, as DNA: TGTGCCAGCAGCCCCACCGGTGGAGGGAGCTCTGGAAACACCATATATTTT.

This rearrangement joins TRBV5-4 to TRBJ1-4; no reliable D call. With 4 bases removed from V and 4 bases from J, the gap between germline ends came to 14 bases. This CDR3 is built from 15 residues. The germline V gene has CDR1 SGHNT and CDR2 YYREEE (reference sequence). The CDR3 loop reads CASSTHPGYNEKLFF. As DNA, the CDR3 is TGTGCCAGCAGCACGCACCCGGGCTATAATGAAAAACTGTTTTTT.

The CDR3 spells CASKVAGEETQYF. The CDR3 nucleotides are TGCGCCAGCAAGGTAGCAGGGGAAGAGACCCAGTACTTC. The chain combines TRBV5-1 with TRBJ2-5; TRBD1 might be the D (6 bases). CDR1 SGHRS and CDR2 YFSETQ come from the germline V gene. The CDR3 is 13 amino acids. V was trimmed by 6 bases and J by 3 bases, leaving 12 bases between them. The variable domain in full, completed from reference TRBV5-1 and TRBJ2-5, reads KAGVTQTPRYLIKTRGQQVTLSCSPISGHRSVSWYQQTPGQGLQFLFEYFSETQRNKGNFPGRFSGRQFSNSRSEMNVSTLELGDSALYLCASKVAGEETQYFGPGTRLLVL.

The rearrangement joins TRBV9 to TRBJ2-5; 13 positions agree with TRBD2. This CDR3 contains 16 residues. Germline trimming cut 2 bases from V and 2 bases from J; bases unmatched to any gene: 3. Germline CDR1 SGDLS, CDR2 YYNGEE. Here the CDR3 reads CASSVGLAGIQETQYF. Written as DNA, the CDR3 is TGTGCCAGCAGCGTGGGACTAGCGGGGATTCAAGAGACCCAGTACTTC.

This sequence joins TRBV7-2 and TRBJ2-7, with a weak D call TRBD1 (6 bases). The CDR3 has 12 residues. The V end was cut by 8 bases, the J end by 2 bases, with 10 bases between. Germline V gene data show CDR1 as SGHTA and CDR2 as FQGNSA. CDR3 DNA sequence: TGTGCCAGCCTCGGGGACACCTACGAGCAGTACTTC. This codes for CASLGDTYEQYF.

The chain recombines TRBV5-1 with TRBJ1-1; D possibly corresponds to TRBD1 (5 bases). Germline loops: CDR1 SGHRS, CDR2 YFSETQ. The CDR3 sequence is 14 residues long. V was trimmed by 0 bases and J by 4 bases, leaving 10 bases between them. CDR3 nucleotides: TGCGCCAGCAGCTTGGGTTTGGGGGGCACTGAAGCTTTCTTT. Translated: CASSLGLGGTEAFF.

By share, this clone ranks as medium-sized. The CDR3 DNA reads TGCAGCGTTGAATCGGTTTACGAGCAGTACTTC. It translates to CSVESVYEQYF. The chain joins TRBV29-1 to TRBJ2-7, with no clear D. The CDR3 consists of 11 residues. The germline V gene encodes CDR1 SQVTM and CDR2 ANQGSEA. Between the trimmed V and J ends, which lost 2 bases and 4 bases, there was a span of 6 bases.

Only one count was recorded for this clone. J is TRBJ1-4 and V is TRBV6-6; 8 nucleotides align to TRBD1. The CDR3 is made up of 14 amino acids. Germline loops: CDR1 MNHNY, CDR2 SVGAGI (reference sequence). With 6 bases clipped from V and 4 bases from J, the junction kept 4 bases outside the gene matches. In DNA form, the CDR3 reads TGTGCCAGCAGCATAACAGGGGGTAATGAAAAACTGTTTTTT. It is translated as CASSITGGNEKLFF.

This chain connects TRBV19 to TRBJ1-2, with no clear D. The germline gives CDR1 LNHDA, CDR2 SQIVND (reference sequence). V was cut by 1 base and J by 5 bases, with 8 bases left in between. The CDR3 spans 13 residues. The CDR3 protein is CASSIVGGYGYTF. In DNA, the CDR3 is TGTGCCAGTAGTATAGTTGGAGGGTATGGCTACACCTTC.

J is TRBJ1-5 and V is TRBV6-1; D call uncertain. CDR3 length: 15 amino acids. Trimming left V 6 bases short and J 2 bases short, with 14 bases between. CDR1 and CDR2 (germline): MNHNS, SASEGT. CDR3 nucleotides: TGTGCCAGCAGACCCCTCGGGGAGCGCAATCAGCCCCAGCATTTT. Its translation is CASRPLGERNQPQHF.

This chain connects TRBV7-2 to TRBJ1-4; D ambiguous. There are 12 residues in the CDR3. The germline V and J ends were trimmed by 7 bases and 8 bases, with 11 bases remaining between them. CDR1 is SGHTA and CDR2 is FQGNSA in the germline V gene. The CDR3, as DNA: TGTGCCAGCACCCGCCCCCCGGAAAAACTGTTTTTT. This encodes CASTRPPEKLFF.